This entry features one TCR beta chain sequence. V lost 2 bases to trimming and J lost 4 bases; unmatched junction nucleotides: 4. This CDR3 region has 14 residues. The germline gives CDR1 LGHDT, CDR2 YNNKEL (reference sequence). The method was immunoSEQ multiplex PCR; TCRdb's version includes in-frame clones alone and lacks a portion of them. The sample has approximately 92,000 clones, roughly 84% seen once. The sample belongs to a study of blood T cell repertoires in COVID-19. Study at large: Nucleic acid was either cDNA or gDNA, and it came from T cells, B-cell-depleted T cells, or PBMCs.

The rearrangement joins TRBV3-1 (or the pseudogene TRBV3-2) to TRBJ1-2, with 7 bases fitting TRBD1. Source material: peripheral blood. The origin of this receptor is a man in his 70s with active or convalescent COVID-19. This CDR3 is CASSQMGQLYGYTF. Written as DNA, the CDR3 is TGTGCCAGCAGCCAAATGGGACAGCTCTATGGCTACACCTTC.